These T cell receptor beta chains were read from a single sample in a study of shared clonotypes between healthy human individuals. Sequencing was performed with immunoSEQ multiplex PCR; in TCRdb, only in-frame clones are kept and a portion is missing. This table has over a million clones, approximately 78% appearing once. The sequenced material came from memory CD4+ T cells from PBMCs. These receptor sequences come from a man younger than 35 in good health. Some clones in this sample may be carry-over from other donors' samples. CDR3s include the opening cysteine and the closing phenylalanine or tryptophan. D genes are given only for firm matches. Part of the rows lack a size; the others show once, few, many or a class for expanded clones.

.,TRBD1,TRBJ1-4,TRBV28,TGTGCCAGCAGTTCCAAGGGGGCTGATACCACTAATGAAAAACTGTTTTTT,CASSSKGADTTNEKLFF
.,.,TRBJ2-7,TRBV5-5,TGTGCCAGCAGCTTGGCCAACGGGGCCTACGAGCAGTACTTC,CASSLANGAYEQYF
.,TRBD1,TRBJ2-7,TRBV13,TGTGCCAGCAGCTTAAGGGGACAGGGGAACTACGAGCAGTACTTC,CASSLRGQGNYEQYF
.,.,TRBJ2-5,TRBV5-1,TGCGCCAGCAGCGACACACAGGGAGGAGAGACCCAGTACTTC,CASSDTQGGETQYF
.,.,TRBJ1-1,TRBV20-1,TGCAGTGCTAGTGTTGGGAAGGGAGCTTTCTTT,CSASVGKGAFF
.,.,TRBJ2-1,TRBV20-1,TGCAGAGTTAATGAGCAGTTCTTC,CRVNEQFF
.,TRBD2,TRBJ2-5,TRBV28,TGTGCCAGCTGGCCGGGGGGGGCCCCTCAAGAGACCCAGTACTTC,CASWPGGAPQETQYF
once,.,TRBJ1-5,TRBV28,TGTGCCAGCAGCCCCGGGAGTCAGTATGGTCAGCCCCAGCATTTT,CASSPGSQYGQPQHF
.,TRBD1,TRBJ1-5,TRBV19,TGTGCCAGTAGTATAGATCCTTATGACAGGGGGCGTCAGCCCCAGCATTTT,CASSIDPYDRGRQPQHF
.,TRBD1,TRBJ1-2,TRBV28,TGTGCCAGCAGGCGTGGACAGGGGGCCTATGGCTACACCTTC,CASRRGQGAYGYTF
.,TRBD2,TRBJ2-7,TRBV2,TGTGCCAGCAGTGAAGAGGGTGCTAGCGGTTACGAGCAGTACTTC,CASSEEGASGYEQYF
.,.,TRBJ2-3,TRBV28,TGTGCCAGCAGTTTGCGGGGTATGGGTACAGATACGCAGTATTTT,CASSLRGMGTDTQYF
once,TRBD1,TRBJ1-3,TRBV28,TGTGCCAGCAGTCCCCGGGGACAGGGGTGGAGATTTACAAACACCATATATTTT,CASSPRGQGWRFTNTIYF
.,TRBD2,TRBJ2-5,TRBV5-4,TGTGCCAGCAGCGTGACTAGCGGGAGTCAAGAGACCCAGTACTTC,CASSVTSGSQETQYF
few,.,TRBJ1-1,TRBV5-8,TGTGCCAGCAGCTTGGCCGCACAGGGGAACACTGAAGCTTTCTTT,CASSLAAQGNTEAFF
once,TRBD1,TRBJ1-1,TRBV5-1,TGCGCCAGCAGCCTGGGCTGGCAGGGGGCCGCGGCTTTCTTT,CASSLGWQGAAAFF
.,.,TRBJ1-1,TRBV6-5,TGTGCCAGCAGCCACAACAGGGCGACGGTCACTGAAGCTTTCTTT,CASSHNRATVTEAFF
.,.,TRBJ2-4,TRBV19,TGTGCCAGTAGTTCCATCGACAGGAGTCGGAACATTCAGTACTTC,CASSSIDRSRNIQYF
.,TRBD2,TRBJ2-4,TRBV7-2,TGTGCCAGCAGCAATAGCGGGAAGCTAGGCATTCAGTACTTC,CASSNSGKLGIQYF
.,.,TRBJ2-3,TRBV5-1,TGCGCCAGCAGACTGACCGCAGGGGCAGATACGCAGTATTTT,CASRLTAGADTQYF
.,.,TRBJ2-7,TRBV30,TGTGCCTGGAGTACCTATGGCCGGGCTGGGTCCTACGAGCAGTACTTC,CAWSTYGRAGSYEQYF
.,.,TRBJ2-5,TRBV5-5,TGTGCCAGCAGCGCTACAGGGTGGGAGACCCAGTACTTC,CASSATGWETQYF
.,.,TRBJ2-2,TRBV2,TGTGCCAGCAGTGAGAGGGAGACAGGGAACACCGGGGAGCTGTTTTTT,CASSERETGNTGELFF
.,.,TRBJ1-3,TRBV7-6,TGTGCCAGCACAAGCCCATCTGGAAACACCATATATTTT,CASTSPSGNTIYF
.,.,TRBJ1-1,TRBV7-9,TGTGCCAGCAGCTTAAACAGGGATGTTGAAGCTTTCTTT,CASSLNRDVEAFF
few,.,TRBJ2-3,TRBV4-2,TGTGCCAGCAGCCAAGAGGCCTCAGATACGCAGTATTTT,CASSQEASDTQYF
.,.,TRBJ2-1,TRBV29-1,TGCAGCGTGGATACAGGTACATACAATGAGCAGTTCTTC,CSVDTGTYNEQFF
.,.,TRBJ2-1,TRBV5-8,TGTGCCAGCAGCGCGAGGGCCGGTCCCACTCAGTTCTTC,CASSARAGPTQFF
.,.,TRBJ1-4,TRBV9,TGTGCCAGCAGCGTAGGCGTACTCCCAAGTAAGGAAAAACTGTTTTTT,CASSVGVLPSKEKLFF
.,.,TRBJ2-7,TRBV18,TGTGCCAGCTCACCGGCGGAGAGCGACGAGCAGTACTTC,CASSPAESDEQYF
.,.,TRBJ2-2,TRBV5-1,TGCGCCAGCAGCCCTCGAGGGGCTGACACCGGGGAGCTGTTTTTT,CASSPRGADTGELFF
.,.,TRBJ1-1,TRBV5-4,TGTGCCAGCAGCTTTTCCCCCTCGGGGCCTAACACTGAAGCTTTCTTT,CASSFSPSGPNTEAFF
.,.,TRBJ1-5,TRBV28,TGTGCCAGCAGGGGAACCCTTTATAGCAATCAGCCCCAGCATTTT,CASRGTLYSNQPQHF
.,TRBD2,TRBJ2-7,TRBV5-1,TGCGCCAGCAGCTTGGAGGCTAGCGGGGACTTATACGAGCAGTACTTC,CASSLEASGDLYEQYF
.,TRBD2,TRBJ2-3,TRBV5-1,TGCGCCAGCAGCTTCGCGGGGGAGGCAGATACGCAGTATTTT,CASSFAGEADTQYF
.,.,TRBJ1-4,TRBV5-6,TGTGCCAGCAGCTATAACTCGGGATTGAATGAAAAACTGTTTTTT,CASSYNSGLNEKLFF
.,.,TRBJ2-7,TRBV11-1,TGTGCCAGCAGCTTAGCATTGGGGGTGAGCTCCTACGAGCAGTACTTC,CASSLALGVSSYEQYF
.,TRBD1,TRBJ2-1,TRBV28,TGTGCCAGCAGTTTAGTGGGACAGGGTAAATACAATGAGCAGTTCTTC,CASSLVGQGKYNEQFF
.,.,TRBJ2-7,TRBV28,TGTGCCAGCAGCCGCGGGGAGCAGTACTTC,CASSRGEQYF
once,TRBD1,TRBJ2-7,TRBV5-1,TGCGCCAGCAGCTTAAAGCCGACAGGACAGGGGGTCCCCTACGAGCAGTACTTC,CASSLKPTGQGVPYEQYF